This T cell receptor beta chain was profiled in a study of breast tumors, draining lymph nodes, adjacent tissues. Study conclusions and caveats: Data only fit, rather than demonstrated, lymph node origin of most tumor T cells.

MiXCR, run by TCRdb on the multiplex PCR reads, gives a single entry per CDR3 protein. The sample has over 250,000 distinct CDR3 sequences, under 35% seen once. This clonotype was recorded many times. Its antigen is not known. V was clipped by 0 bases and J by 8 bases, with 10 bases between them. The V gene's germline CDR1 is KGHDR and CDR2 SFDVKD. This CDR3 region has 14 residues. Breast cancer patients provided tissue from their axillary draining lymph nodes. The specimen was axillary lymph node tissue. This chain uses TRBV24-1 with TRBJ2-1; tentative D call: TRBD2 (5 bases). This receptor was taken from a female donor with breast cancer. Some clones in this sample may be carry-over from other donors' samples. This CDR3 reads CATSDLGGLDEQFF. The CDR3 nucleotides read TGTGCCACCAGTGATTTGGGCGGGCTAGATGAGCAGTTCTTC.